This T cell receptor (beta chain) was recovered during a study of blood T cell repertoires in COVID-19. Trimming at V came to 5 bases and at J to 2 bases, leaving 6 bases not matched to a gene. Germline V lookup: CDR1 SGHVS, CDR2 FQNEAQ. The CDR3 has 15 residues. Data came from immunoSEQ multiplex PCR; TCRdb stores just in-frame clones and leaves some out. The sample has 150,000 to 200,000 clones, about 83% seen once. This clone has a single count. The chain combines TRBV7-8 with TRBJ1-5, with 7 bases that match TRBD1. This TCR was recovered from a young woman who had recovered from COVID-19. Sequenced input: peripheral blood. CDR3 amino acids: CASSLIGQGNQPQHF. The CDR3 nucleotides read TGTGCCAGCAGCCTAATTGGACAGGGCAATCAGCCCCAGCATTTT.